The T cell receptor (beta chain) described here comes from a study of Graves' ophthalmopathy and Graves' hyperthyroidism. Amplified material comprised TCR beta CDR3 regions derived from RNA transcripts. HTBI primers were used in a first-round RT-PCR, which preceded a second-round multiplex PCR. TCRdb reanalysed the multiplex PCR reads using MiXCR and keeps one entry per CDR3 protein. The sample yields hundreds of thousands of distinct CDR3 sequences, around 21% seen once. Hyperthyroidism was considered stable when no ophthalmopathy appeared within 18 months of follow-up. The hyperthyroidism patients, aged 18 to 65, had been newly diagnosed, with under 2 months' duration. Clinicians diagnosed using symptoms, serum thyroxine, TRAb, thyroid ultrasound and orbital computed tomography. The CDR3 sequence is 14 residues long. Looked up from germline, CDR1 is SNHLY and CDR2 is FYNNEI. The V segment lost 4 bases and the J segment 7 bases; nucleotides outside the gene matches: 8.

V gene TRBV2 combines with J gene TRBJ2-7; 9 nucleotides align to TRBD1. The clonotype comes from a woman between 18 and 29 years old with stable Graves' hyperthyroidism. The sequenced sample was peripheral blood. The CDR3 reads CASSVRTGAREQYF. CDR3 coding DNA: TGTGCCAGCAGTGTACGGACAGGGGCACGGGAGCAGTACTTC.